This T cell receptor beta chain was sequenced during a study of cytomegalovirus exposure and HLA in healthy donors. This clone was found once. The CDR3 runs to 16 residues. V was clipped by 7 bases and J by 4 bases, with 20 bases between them. CDR1 is LNHDA, CDR2 SQIVND, per germline (reference sequence). TCRdb keeps only in-frame clones here, not all; method: immunoSEQ multiplex PCR. This table holds about 130,000 clones, 85% to 90% found once. The chain recombines TRBV19 with TRBJ1-5; D gene unclear. Sequences were obtained from PBMCs. The clonotype comes from a woman aged 25 to 39 in good health and CMV-seropositive. The CDR3 sequence: CASTKNGRLTNQPQHF. In nucleotides, the CDR3 is TGTGCCAGTACAAAAAATGGGAGGCTTACGAATCAGCCCCAGCATTTT.